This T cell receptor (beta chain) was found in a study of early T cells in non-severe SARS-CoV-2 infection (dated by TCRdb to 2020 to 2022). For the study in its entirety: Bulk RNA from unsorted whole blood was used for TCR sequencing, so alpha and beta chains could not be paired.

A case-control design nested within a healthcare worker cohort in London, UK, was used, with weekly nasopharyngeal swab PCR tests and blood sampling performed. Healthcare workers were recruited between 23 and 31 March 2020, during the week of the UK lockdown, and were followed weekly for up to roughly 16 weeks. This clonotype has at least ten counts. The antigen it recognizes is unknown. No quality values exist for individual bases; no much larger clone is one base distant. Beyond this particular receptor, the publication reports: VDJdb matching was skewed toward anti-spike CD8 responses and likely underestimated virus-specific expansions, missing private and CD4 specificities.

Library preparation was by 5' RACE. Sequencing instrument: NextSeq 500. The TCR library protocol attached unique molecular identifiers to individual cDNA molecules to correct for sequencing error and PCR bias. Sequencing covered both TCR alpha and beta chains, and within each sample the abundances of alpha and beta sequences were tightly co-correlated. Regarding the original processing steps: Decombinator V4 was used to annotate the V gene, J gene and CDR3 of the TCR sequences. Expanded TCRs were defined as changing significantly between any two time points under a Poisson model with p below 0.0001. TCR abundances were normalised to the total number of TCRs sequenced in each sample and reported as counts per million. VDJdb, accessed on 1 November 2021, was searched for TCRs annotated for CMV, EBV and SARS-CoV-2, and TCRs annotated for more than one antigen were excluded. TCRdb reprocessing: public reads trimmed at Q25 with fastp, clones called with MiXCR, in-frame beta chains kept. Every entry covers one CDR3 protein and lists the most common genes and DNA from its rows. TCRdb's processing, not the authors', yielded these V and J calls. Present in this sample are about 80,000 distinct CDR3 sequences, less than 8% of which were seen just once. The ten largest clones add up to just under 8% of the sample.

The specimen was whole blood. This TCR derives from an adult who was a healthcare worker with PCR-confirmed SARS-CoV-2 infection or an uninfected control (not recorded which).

The DNA sequence is given as TGTGCCAGTAGTATAGCAGGGGGCGCAACTCAGCCCCAGCATTTT. Its protein is CASSIAGGATQPQHF. The V and J segments used are TRBV19 and TRBJ1-5; the junction holds 8 bases that match TRBD1. The CDR3 measures 15 amino acids from cysteine to phenylalanine. Only the CDR3 DNA is retained, 45 bases long and in frame from the first base. Sequences LNHDA (CDR1) and SQIVND (CDR2) are obtained from the germline V gene (reference sequence). Compared with germline, V lacks 1 base and J lacks 6 bases; bases without a gene match: 5.